The sequence of this T cell receptor (beta chain) was determined in a study of shared clonotypes between healthy human individuals. General study results and limits: Some naive CD4 clonotypes, roughly 4.8%, turned up in common across a handful of donors. Larger estimated richness was generally recorded for naive subsets relative to memory subsets.

It was across several immunoSEQ plates that each subset's genomic DNA was evenly split. Assay: immunoSEQ multiplex PCR; the TCRdb copy retains only in-frame clones and omits some. Of over 2 million clones in the sample, 85% to 95% were seen once. CDR1 and CDR2 from the germline V gene are KGHSH and LQKENI. Trimming pared 3 bases from V and 0 bases from J, leaving 15 bases between. This CDR3 has 17 amino acids. With regard to this clone: Its cognate antigen is unknown.

The TCR was taken from a man aged 18 to 30 in good health. What was sequenced was naive CD4+ T cells sorted from blood. Stated subset: CD45RA+ positively selected. V gene TRBV18 combines with J gene TRBJ1-3; D is perhaps TRBD1 (6 bases). This CDR3 is CASSPKQTGSSGNTIYF. DNA for the CDR3: TGTGCCAGCTCACCCAAGCAAACAGGGAGCTCTGGAAACACCATATATTTT.